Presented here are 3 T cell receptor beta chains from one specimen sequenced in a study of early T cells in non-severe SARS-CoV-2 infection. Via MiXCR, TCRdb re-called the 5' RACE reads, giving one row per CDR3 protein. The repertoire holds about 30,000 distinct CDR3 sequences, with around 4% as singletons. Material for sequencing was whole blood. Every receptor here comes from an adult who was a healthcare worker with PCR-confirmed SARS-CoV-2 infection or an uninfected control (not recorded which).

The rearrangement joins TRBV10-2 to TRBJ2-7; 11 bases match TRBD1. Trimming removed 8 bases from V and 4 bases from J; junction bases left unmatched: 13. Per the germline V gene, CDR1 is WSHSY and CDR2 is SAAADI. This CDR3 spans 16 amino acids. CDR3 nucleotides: TGCGCCAGCGCTGGACAGGGGGCCAATCGCCCATACGAGCAGTACTTC. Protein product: CASAGQGANRPYEQYF.

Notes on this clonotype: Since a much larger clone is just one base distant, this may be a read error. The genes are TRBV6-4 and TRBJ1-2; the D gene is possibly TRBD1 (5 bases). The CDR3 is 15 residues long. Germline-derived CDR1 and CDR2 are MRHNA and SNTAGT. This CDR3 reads CASSDSAGSVYSYTF. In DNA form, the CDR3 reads TGTGCCAGCAGTGACTCGGCAGGGAGCGTCTATAGCTACACCTTC.

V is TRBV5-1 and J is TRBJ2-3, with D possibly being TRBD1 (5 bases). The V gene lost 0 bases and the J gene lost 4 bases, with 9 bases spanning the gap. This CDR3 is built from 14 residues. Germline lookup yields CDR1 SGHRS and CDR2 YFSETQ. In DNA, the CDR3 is TGCGCCAGCAGCTTGGGGCAGGGCGCAGATACGCAGTATTTT. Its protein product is CASSLGQGADTQYF.